This paragraph reports one T cell receptor beta chain. This entry is derived from a study of cytomegalovirus exposure and HLA in healthy donors. V trimming: 4 bases; J trimming: 4 bases; junction bases outside the gene matches: 6. The CDR3 has 15 amino acids. Germline V gives CDR1 SGHDN, CDR2 FVKESK. The PCR used 60 Vbeta and 13 Jbeta primers. Sequencing was performed with immunoSEQ multiplex PCR; in TCRdb, only in-frame clones are kept and a portion is missing. The table records 200,000 or so clones, more than 75% of them present only once. Sequencing was done on a sample of PBMCs. The receptor was isolated from a woman aged 45 to 65 in good health and CMV-seropositive. V gene TRBV14 combines with J gene TRBJ2-5, with TRBD2 matching over 10 bases. CDR3 nucleotides: TGTGCCAGCAGCCCCCGAGCGGGGGGGCGAGAGACCCAGTACTTC. The encoded protein is CASSPRAGGRETQYF.